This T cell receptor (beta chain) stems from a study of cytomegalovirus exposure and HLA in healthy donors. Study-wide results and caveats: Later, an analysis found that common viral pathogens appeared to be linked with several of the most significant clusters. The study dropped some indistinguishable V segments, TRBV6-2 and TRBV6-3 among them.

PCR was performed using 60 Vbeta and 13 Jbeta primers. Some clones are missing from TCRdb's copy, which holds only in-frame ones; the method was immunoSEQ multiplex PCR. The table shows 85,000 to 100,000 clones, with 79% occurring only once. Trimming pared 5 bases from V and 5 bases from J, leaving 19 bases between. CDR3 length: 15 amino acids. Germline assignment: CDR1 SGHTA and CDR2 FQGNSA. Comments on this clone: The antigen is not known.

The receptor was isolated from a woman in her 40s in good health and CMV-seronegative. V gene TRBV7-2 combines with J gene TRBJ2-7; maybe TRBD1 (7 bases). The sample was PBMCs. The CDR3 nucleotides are TGTGCCAGCAGCCTTAGACAGGGACTCATCGACGAGCAGTACTTC. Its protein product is CASSLRQGLIDEQYF. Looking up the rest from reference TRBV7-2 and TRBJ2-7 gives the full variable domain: GAGVSQSPSNKVTEKGKDVELRCDPISGHTALYWYRQSLGQGLEFLIYFQGNSAPDKSGLPSDRFSAERTGGSVSTLTIQRTQQEDSAVYLCASSLRQGLIDEQYFGPGTRLTVT.